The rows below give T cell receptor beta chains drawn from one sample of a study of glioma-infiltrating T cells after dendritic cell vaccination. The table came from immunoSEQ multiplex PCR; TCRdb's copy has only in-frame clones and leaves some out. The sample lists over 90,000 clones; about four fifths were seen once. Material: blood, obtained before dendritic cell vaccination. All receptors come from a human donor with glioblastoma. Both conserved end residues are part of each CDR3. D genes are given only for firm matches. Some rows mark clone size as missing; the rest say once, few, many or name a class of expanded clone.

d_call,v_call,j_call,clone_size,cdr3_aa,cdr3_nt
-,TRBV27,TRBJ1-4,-,CASSYGANEKLFF,TGTGCCAGCAGTTATGGGGCGAATGAAAAACTGTTTTTT
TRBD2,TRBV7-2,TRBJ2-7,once,CASSVLLAGGLLRSYEQYF,TGTGCCAGCAGCGTCCTACTAGCGGGGGGACTACTAAGGTCGTACGAGCAGTACTTC
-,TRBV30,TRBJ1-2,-,CAWTYPGAPNYGYTF,TGTGCCTGGACCTACCCAGGGGCCCCTAACTATGGCTACACCTTC
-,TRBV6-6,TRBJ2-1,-,CASSYSQAYNEQFF,TGTGCCAGCAGTTATAGTCAGGCTTACAATGAGCAGTTCTTC
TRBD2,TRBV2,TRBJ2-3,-,CASRRDYSTDTQYF,TGTGCCAGCAGAAGGGACTACTCCACAGATACGCAGTATTTT
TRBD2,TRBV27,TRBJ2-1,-,CASSSRTSGGASEQFF,TGTGCCAGCAGTTCTCGAACTAGCGGGGGGGCAAGCGAGCAGTTCTTC
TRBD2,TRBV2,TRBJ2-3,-,CASTERGGDTQYF,TGTGCCAGCACGGAGCGGGGAGGAGATACGCAGTATTTT
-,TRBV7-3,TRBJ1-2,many,CASSIPIGTRYGYTF,TGTGCCAGCAGCATACCGATCGGGACTCGGTATGGCTACACCTTC
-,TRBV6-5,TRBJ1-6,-,CASSYEAGYNSPLHF,TGTGCCAGCAGTTACGAGGCGGGTTATAATTCACCCCTCCACTTT
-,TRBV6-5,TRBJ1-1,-,CASSYSRQGGLTEAFF,TGTGCCAGCAGTTACTCGAGGCAGGGTGGCCTAACGGAGGCTTTCTTT
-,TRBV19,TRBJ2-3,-,CASSILGEGVLDTDTQYF,TGTGCCAGTAGTATATTAGGCGAGGGCGTCTTAGACACAGATACGCAGTATTTT
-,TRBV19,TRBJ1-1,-,CASSMADSSGTEAFF,TGTGCCAGTAGTATGGCGGACAGTTCTGGCACTGAAGCTTTCTTT
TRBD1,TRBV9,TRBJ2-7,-,CASSVGAKGAGSYEQYF,TGTGCCAGCAGCGTAGGTGCGAAGGGGGCAGGCTCCTACGAGCAGTACTTC
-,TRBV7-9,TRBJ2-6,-,CASSPRSYGANVLTF,TGTGCCAGCAGCCCGAGAAGTTACGGGGCCAACGTCCTGACTTTC
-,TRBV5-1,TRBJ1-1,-,CASSLDSTNTEAFF,TGCGCCAGCAGCTTGGATTCGACAAACACTGAAGCTTTCTTT